The present TCR beta chain was sequenced within a study of T cell responses to AZD1222 COVID-19 vaccine. Broader study findings: The span of vaccine-associated CD4 TCRs extended across spike, with dominance at 160-218 and 743-854. Donor demographics were predominantly white British with a female majority; clonal diversity may be underestimated.

Looked up from germline, CDR1 is SNHLY and CDR2 is FYNNEI. The CDR3 sequence is 15 residues long. The germline V and J ends were trimmed by 7 bases and 1 base, with 13 bases remaining between them. Produced via immunoSEQ multiplex PCR; TCRdb's table is partial and in-frame only. Of about 84,000 clones in the sample, roughly 85% were seen once. Notes on this clone: Its antigen is unidentified.

The sample consisted of peripheral blood, taken 28 days after the second AZD1222 dose. V usage is TRBV2 and J usage is TRBJ2-2, with D perhaps matching TRBD1 (6 bases). The origin of this receptor is an adult who received the AZD1222 COVID-19 vaccine. Here the CDR3 reads CASNKGTLNTGELFF. As DNA, the CDR3 is TGTGCCAGCAATAAAGGGACACTGAACACCGGGGAGCTGTTTTTT.